This TCR beta chain comes out of a study of T cells after posttransplantation cyclophosphamide. General study findings and limits: After PTCy, TRB diversity resembled that of CNI/methotrexate controls. Later post-transplant blood repertoires were often dominated by donor CD8+ memory clones.

As regards this clone: The antigen is not known.

This table comes from immunoSEQ multiplex PCR, and its TCRdb copy is limited to in-frame clones, with some not included. The profile shows about 52,000 clones, 85% to 95% of them singletons. CDR3 size: 13 residues. The germline V gene has CDR1 KGHSH and CDR2 LQKENI. Trimming removed 3 bases from V and 5 bases from J, with 8 bases in between. Sequencing was done on a sample of PBMCs. This sequence was found in a woman in her twenties or thirties in good health and a related stem cell transplant donor. This sequence joins TRBV18 and TRBJ2-1; D ambiguous. The CDR3 DNA follows: TGTGCCAGCTCACCTACGGTTGACAATGAGCAGTTCTTC. This sequence encodes CASSPTVDNEQFF.